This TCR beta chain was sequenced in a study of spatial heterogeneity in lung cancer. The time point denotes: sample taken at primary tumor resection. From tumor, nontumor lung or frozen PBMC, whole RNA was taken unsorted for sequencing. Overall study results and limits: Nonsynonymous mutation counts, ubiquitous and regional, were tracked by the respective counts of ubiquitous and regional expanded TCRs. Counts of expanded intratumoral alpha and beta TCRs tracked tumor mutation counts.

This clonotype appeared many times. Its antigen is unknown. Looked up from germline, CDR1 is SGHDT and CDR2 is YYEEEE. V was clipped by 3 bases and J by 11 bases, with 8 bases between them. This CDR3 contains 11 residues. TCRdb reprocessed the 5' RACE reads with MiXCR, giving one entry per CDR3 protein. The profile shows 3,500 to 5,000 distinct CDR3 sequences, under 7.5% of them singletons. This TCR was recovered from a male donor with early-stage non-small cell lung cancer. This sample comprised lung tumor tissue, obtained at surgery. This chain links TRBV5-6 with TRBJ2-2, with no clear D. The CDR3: CASSSRGELFF. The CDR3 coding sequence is TGTGCCAGCAGCTCCCGCGGCGAGCTGTTTTTT.